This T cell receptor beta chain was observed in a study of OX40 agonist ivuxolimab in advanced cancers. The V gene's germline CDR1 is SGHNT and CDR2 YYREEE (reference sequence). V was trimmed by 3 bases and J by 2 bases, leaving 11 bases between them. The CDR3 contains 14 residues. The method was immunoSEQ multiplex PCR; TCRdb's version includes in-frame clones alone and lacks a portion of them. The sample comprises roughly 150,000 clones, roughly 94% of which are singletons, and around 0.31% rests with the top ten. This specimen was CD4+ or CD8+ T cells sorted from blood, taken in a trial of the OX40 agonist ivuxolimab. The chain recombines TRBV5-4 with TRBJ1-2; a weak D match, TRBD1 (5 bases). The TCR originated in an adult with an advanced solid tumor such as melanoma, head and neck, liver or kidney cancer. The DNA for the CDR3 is TGTGCCAGCAGCTCTCCCGCAGGGAACTATGGCTACACCTTC. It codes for CASSSPAGNYGYTF.